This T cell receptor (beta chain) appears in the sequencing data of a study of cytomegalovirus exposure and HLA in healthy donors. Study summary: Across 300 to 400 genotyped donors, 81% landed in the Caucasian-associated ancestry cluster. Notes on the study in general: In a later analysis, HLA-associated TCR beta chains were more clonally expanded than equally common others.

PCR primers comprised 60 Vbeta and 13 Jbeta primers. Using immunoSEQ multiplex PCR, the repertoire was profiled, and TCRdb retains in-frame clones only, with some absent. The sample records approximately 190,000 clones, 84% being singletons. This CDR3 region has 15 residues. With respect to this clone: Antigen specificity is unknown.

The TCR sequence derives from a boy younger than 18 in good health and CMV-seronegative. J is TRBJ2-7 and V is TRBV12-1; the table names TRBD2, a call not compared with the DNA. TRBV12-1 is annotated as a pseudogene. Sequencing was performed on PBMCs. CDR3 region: CASSFDGSNSYEQYF. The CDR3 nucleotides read TGTGCCAGCAGCTTTGACGGGTCCAACTCCTACGAGCAGTACTTC.